The 5 T cell receptor beta chains below come from one sample, sequenced in a study of T cell repertoires in aging, cancer and after chemotherapy. TCR beta rearrangements were amplified from peripheral blood genomic DNA. Multiplex touch-down PCR with TRB-A/B primers amplified rearranged V-D-J TRB sequences. A single record per CDR3 protein comes from TCRdb applying MiXCR to the multiplex PCR reads. The table records about 5,800 distinct CDR3 sequences, around a quarter of them present only once. Material for sequencing was blood. These receptors were collected from a human donor with a blood cancer.

There are a few counts of this clonotype. V and J are TRBV5-1 and TRBJ1-6; D possibly corresponds to TRBD1 (5 bases). Trimming stripped 0 bases from V and 12 bases from J, with 10 bases between. CDR1 and CDR2 (germline): SGHRS, YFSETQ. The CDR3 consists of 13 residues. This CDR3 is CASSLEGVRPLHF. The CDR3 coding sequence is TGCGCCAGCAGCTTGGAAGGGGTTCGACCCCTCCACTTT.

By share of the sample, this clonotype is medium-sized. V and J are TRBV29-1 and TRBJ1-3; possibly TRBD1 for D (6 bases). V was clipped by 6 bases and J by 2 bases, with 11 bases between them. The CDR3 consists of 13 residues. Germline CDR1 and CDR2: SQVTM and ANQGSEA. The CDR3 DNA reads TGCAGCGTCCTGGACAGAACTGGAAACACCATATATTTT. This encodes CSVLDRTGNTIYF.

This clonotype was observed a handful of times. The rearrangement uses TRBV5-1 and TRBJ2-5, with D hard to call. Germline CDR1 SGHRS, CDR2 YFSETQ. V was trimmed by 0 bases and J by 3 bases, leaving 9 bases between them. The CDR3 consists of 14 residues. The CDR3: CASSLVGQEETQYF. CDR3 DNA: TGCGCCAGCAGCTTGGTGGGCCAGGAAGAGACCCAGTACTTC.

This clonotype appeared a few times. CDR3 coding DNA: TGTGCCAGCAGTTACGGGACCGACAGCACTGAAGCTTTCTTT. This gives the protein CASSYGTDSTEAFF. This chain joins TRBV6-6 and TRBJ1-1; a possible D gene is TRBD1 (5 bases). The CDR3 totals 14 residues. V was pared by 2 bases and J by 4 bases, with 11 bases between. Germline V gene sequence: CDR1 MNHNY, CDR2 SVGAGI (reference sequence).

The CDR3: CSAPKQTTGNTIYF. The CDR3 bases are TGCAGTGCTCCCAAGCAGACGACTGGAAACACCATATATTTT. The rearrangement uses TRBV20-1 and TRBJ1-3; D not resolved. CDR1 is DFQATT, CDR2 SNEGSKA, per germline (reference sequence). There are 14 residues in the CDR3. Trimming shortened V by 5 bases and J by 2 bases, and 13 bases separated the two germline ends.